This TCR beta chain was recorded in a study of follicular helper T cells after annual influenza vaccination (TCRdb year 2017). Study-level background: After each seasonal influenza vaccination, blood was collected on days 0, 7 and 28. To look at recall of cTfh clones, some subjects were tracked through successive annual vaccinations covering the 2013-2014, 2014-2015 and 2015-2016 seasons. One week after vaccination, a second recruited cohort of roughly eleven subjects (Table S1) displayed a similar ICOS+CD38+ cTfh response. Multi-year samples were obtained from about six subjects, with two vaccination seasons covered for a few subjects and three seasons covered for two subjects. Samples from 2013-2014 were cryopreserved, whereas samples from 2015 were processed immediately after collection. Overall study results and their limits: With successive annual vaccinations, a recurrent oligoclonal ICOS+CD38+ cTfh response was recalled, and this response contained tetramer and AIM influenza-specific clonotypes. Productive TCRB sequences were recovered from only roughly 8.5-20% of analyzed cells, so rare clonotypes could not be sampled. Day 7 ICOS+CD38+ clones were most often found later in ICOS-CD38- cTfh, suggesting that subset may serve as a memory reservoir. ICOS+CD38+ cTfh clonality correlated with the frequency of that population, and its change correlated with the change in circulating plasmablast frequency.

According to the study, the label for this sample's time point signals: 2015-2016 season, pre-vaccination. TCRB sequencing was used to follow sorted CD4 subsets from the blood of adults before and after they were given the seasonal inactivated influenza vaccine (Fluvarix). To be eligible, subjects had to live in the community and must not have received influenza vaccine in the previous 6 months. Reasons for exclusion included contraindications to influenza vaccine, substance abuse, HIV/AIDS, active malignancy, immunomodulatory medication, and active illness such as respiratory infection. Between 40 and 100 mL of blood was sampled per time point. Non-naive CD4+CXCR5+PD-1+ cells were defined as circulating Tfh and were sorted into ICOS+CD38+ and ICOS-CD38- fractions. Ficoll-Paque PLUS or SepMate separation was used to isolate PBMC. Before DNA was extracted, the cell subsets were sorted from PBMC using a BD FACS Aria.

The CDR3 contains 11 residues, cysteine and phenylalanine counted. Kept here is only the CDR3 DNA, which spans 33 bases and is read in frame from base 1. The germline V gene encodes CDR1 SQVTM and CDR2 ANQGSEA. For this chain, trimming is 6 bases at the V end and 5 bases at the J end, and the number of junction bases without a gene match is 4. The library came from the immunoSEQ multiplex PCR assay. Adaptive Biotechnologies carried out TCRB amplification, library preparation, sequencing and preliminary bioinformatics at Survey level resolution. For TCRB sequencing, genomic DNA from sorted cTfh populations was amplified by multiplex PCR. From the authors' description of their analysis: Clonality was computed in R as 1 minus normalized Shannon entropy; the Gini index was calculated with the R package ineq. To get the overlap score, the summed counts of shared sequences were divided by the total counts of all sequences in both of the compared samples. Significance of shared clonotypes was assessed by Fisher's exact test, with a theoretical repertoire of 10^7 TCRB sequences assumed. Drawn from immuneACCESS, this table holds only the in-frame rearrangements with V and J called that TCRdb kept. Clones are partly lost; checked studies trace under half to an unresolved V gene and leave the rest unexplained. V and J calls and clone size are given by that table; D and trimming were obtained from the DNA. This sample holds more than 7,500 clones; 85% to 90% were observed only once. The top ten hold more than 0.4% of the sample.

About this clone: Its antigen is not yet known. No much larger clone exists at a distance of one base, and base qualities are not known.

This sequence uses TRBV29-1 and TRBJ2-7; 7 middle bases align to TRBD1. The origin of this receptor is an adult who received the influenza vaccine. Here the sequenced sample was CXCR5+ CD38- circulating T follicular helper cells from blood, taken on the day of influenza vaccination. According to the study, the label for this sample's cell subset or site signals: circulating Tfh, non-naive CD4+CXCR5+PD-1+ (ICOS+CD38+ or ICOS-CD38-). The CDR3 protein sequence reads: CSVNDRDEQYF. At the DNA level, the sequence is TGCAGCGTGAACGACAGGGACGAGCAGTACTTC.